This entry lists 19 T cell receptor beta chains sequenced from one sample in a study of T cells in localized non-small cell lung cancer (dated by TCRdb to the early 2020s). Libraries were prepared through the immunoSEQ multiplex PCR assay. TCRdb retrieved this table from immuneACCESS and kept in-frame rearrangements only. Not all clones are present; in checked studies, unresolved V genes account for under half, and no reason is known for the remainder. The sample data list roughly 4,000 clones, and 25% to 35% of these were observed just once. Of the sample, approximately 7% is held by the ten largest clones. The sequences come from normal lung tissue next to the tumor, collected before any cancer treatment. These receptor sequences come from a woman aged 40 to 75 with stage I lung adenocarcinoma.

The chain couples TRBV5-1 to TRBJ2-2, with D uncertain. V lost 0 bases and J 1 base, leaving 4 bases between the germline ends. The germline V gene has CDR1 SGHRS and CDR2 YFSETQ. CDR3 length: 14 residues. In DNA form, the CDR3 reads TGCGCCAGCAGCTTGGCGGGGAACACCGGGGAGCTGTTTTTT. It translates to CASSLAGNTGELFF.

This clone has just a few counts. CDR3 region: CASSPGQSNTEAFF. CDR3 nucleotides: TGTGCCAGCAGCCCGGGACAATCGAACACTGAAGCTTTCTTT. The rearrangement joins TRBV11-3 to TRBJ1-1; perhaps TRBD1 as D (6 bases). V shed 5 bases and J shed 1 base, with 11 bases lying between them. This CDR3 spans 14 amino acids. Germline-derived CDR1 and CDR2 are SGHNT and YENEEA.

V and J are TRBV7-1 and TRBJ2-3; 7 nucleotides agree with TRBD2. Being an ORF, TRBV7-1 has a function that is uncertain. Trimming removed 4 bases from V and 1 base from J; junction bases left unmatched: 5. This CDR3 has 15 residues. Here the CDR3 DNA reads TGTGCCAGCAGCTTAGGACTAGGGGGCACAGATACGCAGTATTTT. This codes for CASSLGLGGTDTQYF.

This clone occurred a few times. This chain uses TRBV2 with TRBJ1-1, with unresolved D. The V gene's germline CDR1 is SNHLY and CDR2 FYNNEI. Trimming pared 6 bases from V and 1 base from J, leaving 9 bases between. This CDR3 comprises 13 residues. CDR3 residues: CASSFNANTEAFF. In nucleotides, the CDR3 is TGTGCCAGCAGCTTCAACGCGAACACTGAAGCTTTCTTT. The variable domain in full, completed from reference TRBV2 and TRBJ1-1, reads EPEVTQTPSHQVTQMGQEVILRCVPISNHLYFYWYRQILGQKVEFLVSFYNNEISEKSEIFDDQFSVERPDGSNFTLKIRSTKLEDSAMYFCASSFNANTEAFFGQGTRLTVV.

J is TRBJ2-4 and V is TRBV19, with TRBD1 identical over 8 bases. Trimming at V came to 2 bases and at J to 0 bases, leaving 15 bases not matched to a gene. Germline V lookup: CDR1 LNHDA, CDR2 SQIVND (reference sequence). The CDR3 extends over 20 amino acids. CDR3 region: CASSISTITGTGRAKNIQYF. The DNA of the CDR3 is TGTGCCAGTAGTATATCGACGATAACCGGGACAGGTAGAGCCAAAAACATTCAGTACTTC.

This clone is deemed medium-sized (0.01 to 0.1%). The CDR3: CASTVATGNTEAFF. The CDR3, as DNA: TGTGCCAGCACCGTAGCGACAGGCAACACTGAAGCTTTCTTT. The chain employs TRBV6-8 and TRBJ1-1; TRBD1 is a possible D gene (6 bases). The germline gives CDR1 MNHGY, CDR2 SAAAGT. This CDR3 region has 14 residues. The ends were cut back, 7 bases at V and 2 bases at J, with 14 bases in the middle.

V gene TRBV9 combines with J gene TRBJ2-7, with D hard to call. The CDR3 is made up of 14 amino acids. Deletions cut 6 bases from V and 2 bases from J, with 15 bases between. CDR1 SGDLS and CDR2 YYNGEE come from the germline V gene. CDR3 in amino acids: CASKSRVRAYEQYF. In DNA, the CDR3 is TGTGCCAGCAAGAGTAGGGTCCGGGCCTACGAGCAGTACTTC.

The chain is built from TRBV30 and TRBJ2-1; 7 positions match TRBD1. This CDR3 has 16 residues. After removal of 3 bases from V and 0 bases from J, the junction contained 8 bases not matched to a gene. CDR1 is GTSNPN and CDR2 is SVGIG in the germline V gene (reference sequence). The DNA for the CDR3 is TGTGCCTGGAGCCTAGGACAGGCCCTCTCCTACAATGAGCAGTTCTTC. Translation gives CAWSLGQALSYNEQFF.

The rearrangement links TRBV28 to TRBJ1-6, with TRBD1 as a possible D gene (5 bases). CDR1 and CDR2 from the germline V gene are MDHEN and SYDVKM. CDR3 length: 16 residues. Deletions cut 6 bases from V and 0 bases from J, with 12 bases between. The CDR3 DNA follows: TGTGCCAGCAGCCCGACAGCTGGCTCCTATAATTCACCCCTCCACTTT. Amino acid sequence: CASSPTAGSYNSPLHF.

Only a few counts were recorded for this clone. At one end, the junction sequence differs from germline, possibly due to a read error. This chain connects TRBV19 to TRBJ2-7, with D perhaps given as TRBD1 or TRBD2 (5 bases each). CDR3 size: 15 residues. Germline V gene lookup returns CDR1 LNHDA and CDR2 SQIVND (reference sequence). The CDR3 spells CASSRWDGTSYEQYF. The CDR3 nucleotides are TGTGCCAGCAGTAGATGGGATGGGACCTCCTACGAGCAGTACTTC. The whole variable domain, remainder taken from reference TRBV19 and TRBJ2-7, is DGGITQSPKYLFRKEGQNVTLSCEQNLNHDAMYWYRQDPGQGLRLIYYSQIVNDFQKGDIAEGYSVSREKKESFPLTVTSAQKNPTAFYLCASSRWDGTSYEQYFGPGTRLTVT.

This clone turned up a few times. The rearrangement uses TRBV6-8 and TRBJ1-2, with a weak D call TRBD1 (6 bases). The CDR3 length is 12 residues. V gave up 6 bases and J gave up 8 bases, with 13 bases separating them. Germline V gene sequence: CDR1 MNHGY, CDR2 SAAAGT. The CDR3 coding sequence is TGTGCCAGCAGCCAACAGGGATTGGGCTACACCTTC. Residues: CASSQQGLGYTF.

This rearrangement joins TRBV11-3 to TRBJ1-4; unclear D gene. The V gene lost 1 base and the J gene lost 7 bases, with 16 bases spanning the gap. CDR3 length: 16 residues. Germline V gene sequence: CDR1 SGHNT, CDR2 YENEEA. In DNA form, the CDR3 reads TGTGCCAGCAGCTTAGTATCTTCCGAGGGCTTTGAAAAACTGTTTTTT. Protein: CASSLVSSEGFEKLFF.

The V call is TRBV29-1, the J call TRBJ2-3, with 10 bases aligning to TRBD1. This CDR3 contains 16 residues. The J segment lost 1 base and the V segment lost 2 bases, leaving 6 bases of the junction unmatched. The germline CDR1 and CDR2 sequences are SQVTM and ANQGSEA. The CDR3 coding sequence is TGCAGCGTTGAAAAGGGACAGGGGATACGCACAGATACGCAGTATTTT. The encoded protein is CSVEKGQGIRTDTQYF.

V usage is TRBV19 and J usage is TRBJ2-2, with a possible D match to TRBD1 (6 bases). Per germline, CDR1 LNHDA and CDR2 SQIVND (reference sequence). V was pared by 7 bases and J by 6 bases, with 15 bases between. This CDR3 is 14 amino acids long. Here the CDR3 reads CASTKVGAAGELFF. In DNA, the CDR3 is TGTGCCAGTACCAAGGTGGGGGCAGCCGGGGAGCTGTTTTTT.

This clone was seen only a few times. The chain employs TRBV28 and TRBJ1-1, with 9 bases identical to TRBD1. Germline trimming cut 6 bases from V and 5 bases from J; bases unmatched to any gene: 7. The germline V gene encodes CDR1 MDHEN and CDR2 SYDVKM. The CDR3 extends over 14 amino acids. As DNA, the CDR3 is TGTGCCAGCAGATTGGACAGGGGTGGAACTGAAGCTTTCTTT. As protein: CASRLDRGGTEAFF. Variable domain in full (rest from reference TRBV28 and TRBJ1-1): DVKVTQSSRYLVKRTGEKVFLECVQDMDHENMFWYRQDPGLGLRLIYFSYDVKMKEKGDIPEGYSVSREKKERFSLILESASTNQTSMYLCASRLDRGGTEAFFGQGTRLTVV.

This clone was seen a handful of times. The chain recombines TRBV5-1 with TRBJ1-1, with a possible D match to TRBD1 (6 bases). V was trimmed by 4 bases and J by 6 bases, leaving 22 bases between them. This CDR3 comprises 16 residues. The germline gives CDR1 SGHRS, CDR2 YFSETQ. The CDR3 DNA reads TGCGCCAGCAGCCAAGAATTATGGGGGCTGATGTCTGAAGCTTTCTTT. It yields the protein CASSQELWGLMSEAFF.

This clone is categorized as medium-sized. The CDR3 DNA reads TGTGCCAGCAGCTTGGGGGGACAGATCTATGGCTACACCTTC. Protein sequence: CASSLGGQIYGYTF. This rearrangement joins TRBV11-3 to TRBJ1-2; TRBD1 matches 7 bases. The CDR3 has 14 residues. V lost 3 bases to trimming and J lost 4 bases; unmatched junction nucleotides: 5. From germline, CDR1 is SGHNT and CDR2 YENEEA.

This clone appeared a few times. This chain uses TRBV7-6 with TRBJ1-5; D ambiguous. The CDR3 length is 15 residues. CDR1 SGHVS and CDR2 FNYEAQ come from the germline V gene. Trimming removed 3 bases at V and 6 bases at J, with 15 bases between. The CDR3 nucleotides read TGTGCCAGCAGCTTTGGTGTTGGGGTCGGTCAGCCCCAGCATTTT. Translating it yields CASSFGVGVGQPQHF.

In this sample, this clone is medium-sized. This rearrangement joins TRBV29-1 to TRBJ2-7, with D unresolved. Germline V lookup: CDR1 SQVTM, CDR2 ANQGSEA. Trimming shortened V by 4 bases and J by 4 bases, and 11 bases separated the two germline ends. The CDR3 has 12 residues. Here the CDR3 DNA reads TGCAGCGTTGCGGTCAGGAAATACGAGCAGTACTTC. Translating it yields CSVAVRKYEQYF.